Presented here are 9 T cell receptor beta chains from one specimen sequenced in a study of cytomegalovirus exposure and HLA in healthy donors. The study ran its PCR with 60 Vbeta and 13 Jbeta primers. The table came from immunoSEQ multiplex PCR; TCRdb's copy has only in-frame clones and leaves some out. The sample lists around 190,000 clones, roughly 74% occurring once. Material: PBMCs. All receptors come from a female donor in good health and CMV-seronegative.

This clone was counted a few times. This chain's CDR3 is CASSFTGAYEQYF. The CDR3 DNA follows: TGTGCCAGCAGCTTCACAGGTGCCTACGAGCAGTACTTC. The chain combines TRBV7-2 with TRBJ2-7; TRBD1 might be the D (5 bases). Trimming pared 3 bases from V and 2 bases from J, leaving 8 bases between. CDR1 and CDR2 from the germline V gene are SGHTA and FQGNSA. The CDR3 runs 13 residues.

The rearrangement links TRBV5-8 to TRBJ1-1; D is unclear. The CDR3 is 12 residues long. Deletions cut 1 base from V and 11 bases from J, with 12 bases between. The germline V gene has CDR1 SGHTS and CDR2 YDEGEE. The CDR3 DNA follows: TGTGCCAGCAGCTTGAGTCGGCGGGTGGCTTTCTTT. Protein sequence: CASSLSRRVAFF.

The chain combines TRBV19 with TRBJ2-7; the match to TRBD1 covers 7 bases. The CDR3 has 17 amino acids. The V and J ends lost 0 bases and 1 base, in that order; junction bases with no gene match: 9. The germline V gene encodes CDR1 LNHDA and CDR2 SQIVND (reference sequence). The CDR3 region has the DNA TGTGCCAGTAGTATAGAGGTAGAGGGGGCCGGATCCTACGAGCAGTACTTC. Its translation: CASSIEVEGAGSYEQYF.

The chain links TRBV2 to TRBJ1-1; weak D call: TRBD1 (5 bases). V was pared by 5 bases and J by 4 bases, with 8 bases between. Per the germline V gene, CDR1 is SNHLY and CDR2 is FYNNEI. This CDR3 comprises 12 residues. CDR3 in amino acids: CASSSDSTEAFF. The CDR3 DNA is TGTGCCAGCAGTTCAGACAGCACTGAAGCTTTCTTT.

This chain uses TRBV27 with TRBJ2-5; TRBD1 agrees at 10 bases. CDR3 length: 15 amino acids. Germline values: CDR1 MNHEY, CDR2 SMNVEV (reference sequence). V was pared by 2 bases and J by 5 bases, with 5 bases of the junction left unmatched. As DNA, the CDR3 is TGTGCCAGCAGTTTAGGGACAGGGGAGCGGGAGACCCAGTACTTC. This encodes CASSLGTGERETQYF.

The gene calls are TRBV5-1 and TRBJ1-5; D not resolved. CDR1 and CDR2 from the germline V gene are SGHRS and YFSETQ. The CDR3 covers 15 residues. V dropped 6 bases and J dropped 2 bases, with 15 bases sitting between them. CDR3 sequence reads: CASNFEEPGNQPQHF. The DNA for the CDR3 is TGCGCCAGCAATTTCGAGGAGCCGGGCAATCAGCCCCAGCATTTT.

This CDR3 is CASAPPGNSYNEQFF. The CDR3 DNA reads TGTGCCAGCGCTCCCCCCGGGAATTCCTACAATGAGCAGTTCTTC. The chain recombines TRBV7-8 with TRBJ2-1; TRBD2 might be the D (5 bases). The CDR3 totals 15 residues. Trimming pared 8 bases from V and 1 base from J, leaving 15 bases between. Germline CDR1 SGHVS, CDR2 FQNEAQ.

CDR3 region: CASSTTGRSGNTIYF. CDR3 nucleotide sequence: TGTGCCAGTAGTACGACAGGGAGGTCTGGAAACACCATATATTTT. The rearrangement joins TRBV19 to TRBJ1-3; 7 positions agree with TRBD1. V was pared by 4 bases and J by 1 base, with 4 bases of the junction left unmatched. This CDR3 comprises 15 residues. Germline-derived CDR1 and CDR2 are LNHDA and SQIVND (reference sequence).

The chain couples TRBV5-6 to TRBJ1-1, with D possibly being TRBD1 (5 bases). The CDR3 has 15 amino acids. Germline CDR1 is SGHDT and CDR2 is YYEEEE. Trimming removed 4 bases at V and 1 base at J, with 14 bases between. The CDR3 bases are TGTGCCAGCAGCCCCAGGGTGGGGTCGAACACTGAAGCTTTCTTT. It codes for CASSPRVGSNTEAFF.